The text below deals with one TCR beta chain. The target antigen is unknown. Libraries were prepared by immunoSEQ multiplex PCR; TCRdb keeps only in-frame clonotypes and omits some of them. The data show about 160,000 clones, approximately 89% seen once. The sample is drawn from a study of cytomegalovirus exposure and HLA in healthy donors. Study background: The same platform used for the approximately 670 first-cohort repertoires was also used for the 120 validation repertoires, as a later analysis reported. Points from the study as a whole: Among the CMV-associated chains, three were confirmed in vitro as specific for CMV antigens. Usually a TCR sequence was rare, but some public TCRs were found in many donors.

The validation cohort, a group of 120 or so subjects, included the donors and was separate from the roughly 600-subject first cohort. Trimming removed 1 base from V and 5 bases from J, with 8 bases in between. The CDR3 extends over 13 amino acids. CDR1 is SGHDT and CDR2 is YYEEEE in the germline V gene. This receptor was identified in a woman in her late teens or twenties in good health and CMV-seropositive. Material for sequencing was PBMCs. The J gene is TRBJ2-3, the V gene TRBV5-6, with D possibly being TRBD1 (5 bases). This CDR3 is CASSLQGLDTQYF. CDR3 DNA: TGTGCCAGCAGCTTGCAGGGTCTAGATACGCAGTATTTT.